Sequencing of this TCR beta chain was carried out in a study of cytomegalovirus exposure and HLA in healthy donors. Study conclusions and caveats: Researchers counted 164 TCR beta chains as cytomegalovirus-associated.

A few counts support this clone. Its antigen is as yet unknown. CDR1 ENHRY and CDR2 SYGVKD come from the germline V gene. This CDR3 has 15 amino acids. V gave up 3 bases and J gave up 5 bases, with 14 bases separating them. In the PCR, 60 Vbeta and 13 Jbeta primers were used. The repertoire was sequenced with immunoSEQ multiplex PCR; TCRdb's copy has only in-frame clones and lacks some. The sample holds around 220,000 clones, about 74% seen once. The V call is TRBV10-3, the J call TRBJ2-4, with a weak D call TRBD2 (6 bases). The sequence came from a man in his forties in good health and CMV-seronegative. Sequencing was carried out using PBMCs. CDR3 coding DNA: TGTGCCATCAGTGATAGTTCGGGACTCCAAAACATTCAGTACTTC. Translation: CAISDSSGLQNIQYF.